This T cell receptor beta chain stems from a study of T cells after posttransplantation cyclophosphamide. Overall study results and limits: Donor CD8+ memory clones often dominated recipient blood repertoires at later times. Blood and skin or GI T cell repertoires showed limited TRB overlap. Recipient CMV seropositivity and CMV reactivation strongly tracked TRB clonality.

Generated by immunoSEQ multiplex PCR, the TCRdb table keeps only in-frame clones and is missing some. The sample lists about 31,000 clones, around nine tenths occurring once. Looked up from germline, CDR1 is SEHNR and CDR2 is FQNEAQ (reference sequence). The CDR3 is made up of 15 amino acids. V shed 0 bases and J shed 5 bases, with 13 bases lying between them. To note about this clone: Its target is not known.

Cells defined as naive were viable CD3+CD4+ or CD3+CD8+ and CCR7+CD45RA+CD45RO-CD95-CD27+CD28+. Peripheral blood was collected from the related graft donor on the marrow donation day. The TCR was taken from a young man in good health and a related stem cell transplant donor. Sequenced: naive CD4+ T cells sorted from blood. This sequence joins TRBV7-9 and TRBJ1-1; D ambiguous. CDR3 bases: TGTGCCAGCAGCTTAGCGCCGGGAGGGATAACTGAAGCTTTCTTT. This codes for CASSLAPGGITEAFF.